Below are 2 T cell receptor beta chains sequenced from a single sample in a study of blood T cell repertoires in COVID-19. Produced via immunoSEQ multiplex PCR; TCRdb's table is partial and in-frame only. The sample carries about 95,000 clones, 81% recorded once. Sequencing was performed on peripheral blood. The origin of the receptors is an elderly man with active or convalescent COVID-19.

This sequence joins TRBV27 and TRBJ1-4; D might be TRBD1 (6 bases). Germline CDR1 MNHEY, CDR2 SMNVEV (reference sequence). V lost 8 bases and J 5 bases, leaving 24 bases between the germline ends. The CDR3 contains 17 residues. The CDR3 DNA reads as TGTGCCAGCGGAATAGAGGGCCACAGGGCGGAGAATGAAAAACTGTTTTTT. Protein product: CASGIEGHRAENEKLFF. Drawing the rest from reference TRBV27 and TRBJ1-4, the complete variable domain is EAQVTQNPRYLITVTGKKLTVTCSQNMNHEYMSWYRQDPGLGLRQIYYSMNVEVTDKGDVPEGYKVSRKEKRNFPLILESPSPNQTSLYFCASGIEGHRAENEKLFFGSGTQLSVL.

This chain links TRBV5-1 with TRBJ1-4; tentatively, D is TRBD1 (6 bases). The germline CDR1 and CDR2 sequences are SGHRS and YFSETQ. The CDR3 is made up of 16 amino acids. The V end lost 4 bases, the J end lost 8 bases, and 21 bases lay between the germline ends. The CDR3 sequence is CASSSRQAPVAEKLFF. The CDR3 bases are TGCGCCAGCAGCAGCCGACAGGCCCCGGTTGCAGAAAAACTGTTTTTT.